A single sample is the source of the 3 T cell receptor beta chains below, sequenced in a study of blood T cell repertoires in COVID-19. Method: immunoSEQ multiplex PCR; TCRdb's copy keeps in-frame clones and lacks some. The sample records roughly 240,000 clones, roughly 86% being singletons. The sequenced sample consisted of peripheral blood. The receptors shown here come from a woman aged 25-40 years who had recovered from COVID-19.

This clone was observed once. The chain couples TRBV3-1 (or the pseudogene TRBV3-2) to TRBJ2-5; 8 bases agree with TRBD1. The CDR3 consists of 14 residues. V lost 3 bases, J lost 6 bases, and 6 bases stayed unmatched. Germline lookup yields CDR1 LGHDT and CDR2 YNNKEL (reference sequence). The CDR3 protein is CASSHGDRRKTQYF. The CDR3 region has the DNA TGTGCCAGCAGCCACGGGGACAGGAGAAAGACCCAGTACTTC.

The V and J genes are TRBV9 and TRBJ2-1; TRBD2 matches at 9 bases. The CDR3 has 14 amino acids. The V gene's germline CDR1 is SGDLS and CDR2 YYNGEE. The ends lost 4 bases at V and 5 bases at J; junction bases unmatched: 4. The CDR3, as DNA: TGTGCCAGCAGCCCTAGCGGGGAAAACAATGAGCAGTTCTTC. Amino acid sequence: CASSPSGENNEQFF.

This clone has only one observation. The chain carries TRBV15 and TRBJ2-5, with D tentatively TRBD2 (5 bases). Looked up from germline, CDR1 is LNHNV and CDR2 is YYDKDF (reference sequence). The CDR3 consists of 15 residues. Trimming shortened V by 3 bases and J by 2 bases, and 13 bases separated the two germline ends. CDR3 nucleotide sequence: TGTGCCACCAGCAGTCGAGTGGGGAGTCAAGAGACCCAGTACTTC. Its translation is CATSSRVGSQETQYF. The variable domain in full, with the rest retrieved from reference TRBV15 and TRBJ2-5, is DAMVIQNPRYQVTQFGKPVTLSCSQTLNHNVMYWYQQKSSQAPKLLFHYYDKDFNNEADTPDNFQSRRPNTSFCFLDIRSPGLGDTAMYLCATSSRVGSQETQYFGPGTRLLVL.